This T cell receptor (beta chain) was sequenced in a study of blood T cell repertoires in COVID-19 (dated by TCRdb to the early 2020s). A note on the overall study: Samples from collaborators originated in the United States, Italy and Spain and spanned both the acute and convalescent phases of COVID-19. The prospective study material was composed of cDNA or gDNA derived from T cells, B-cell-depleted T cells, or PBMCs. The dataset comprised deeply sampled blood TCRbeta repertoires from subjects exposed to, actively infected with, or recovered from COVID-19. The repertoires were made available in a free public database intended to serve as a resource for research on the immune response to SARS-CoV-2. Samples came from the ongoing ImmuneRACE study (first 160 participants) plus 1,254 subjects from 6 global collaborators. The sample metadata nearly always contained a de-identified subject ID, COVID-19 status, age in years and sex. Where available, HLA class I and class II types were obtained from metadata supplied by the sample provider rather than from assay-based typing.

TCRbeta CDR3 regions were amplified from genomic DNA using the immunoSEQ Assay, a bias-controlled multiplex PCR. The paper's processing steps were these. The number of nucleated cells in each sample was estimated from the amplification of reference gene primers within the assay. Sequence reads were collapsed and filtered to measure the absolute abundance of every unique TCRbeta CDR3 rearrangement. For each sample, productive Simpson clonality was calculated as the square root of Simpson's diversity index over productive rearrangements. TCRdb took over this immuneACCESS table, retaining in-frame rearrangements with V and J assigned. Such tables are incomplete; in checked studies, under half of the missing clones stem from an unresolved V gene, and the remainder is unexplained. V and J calls and clone size come straight from that table; D and trimming were deduced from the DNA. This sample has about 46,000 clones in its table, and 80% to 90% of those were observed once. The ten largest clonotypes hold 15% to 17% of the sample.

Collaborating institutions collected whole blood in K2EDTA tubes following their own protocols. For TCRbeta analysis, collaborator samples were shipped as frozen whole blood, as isolated PBMCs, or as DNA extracted from either sample type. The CDR3 starts with the cysteine, ends with the phenylalanine, and has 15 residues. Solely the CDR3 DNA is kept, with 45 bases framed from the first base. Reading the germline V gene (reference sequence) gives CDR1 SEHNR and CDR2 FQNEAQ. V gives up 5 bases and J gives up 2 bases, and the segment between their germline ends measures 16 bases. With regard to this clone: Its antigen remains undetermined. Within one base of it there is no much larger clone, and no base qualities were kept.

The investigation overall reported the following: How much clinical and demographic metadata was included differed by source and by participant, and the metadata was provided uncurated.

The origin of this receptor is a human donor in a cohort sampled during active COVID-19. The donor label of this sample is uncertain. Sample: peripheral blood. The V and J genes are TRBV7-9 and TRBJ2-7; TRBD1 might be the D gene, on 6 matching bases. The CDR3 protein sequence reads: CASSNRLDSTYEQYF. The DNA is TGTGCCAGCAGCAACCGATTGGACAGCACCTACGAGCAGTACTTC.